This T cell receptor beta chain stems from a study of cytomegalovirus exposure and HLA in healthy donors. In regard to this clone: The target antigen is unknown.

This CDR3 has 15 residues. Germline V gene data show CDR1 as SGHNT and CDR2 as YENEEA. Trimming took off 4 bases at V and 0 bases at J, with 10 bases between the two ends. PCR amplification relied on 60 Vbeta primers (plus 13 Jbeta primers). The data were produced by immunoSEQ multiplex PCR, yet TCRdb's version contains in-frame clones alone and is incomplete. The table records 75,000 to 90,000 clones, around 77% of them present only once. Study-level results: There were some V segments, including TRBV6-2 and TRBV6-3, excluded as indistinguishable.

The sequence came from a man over 45 in good health and CMV-seronegative. Sequences were obtained from PBMCs. This chain joins TRBV11-3 and TRBJ1-3; D possibly corresponds to TRBD1 (6 bases). The CDR3 DNA reads as TGTGCCAGCAGCTGGACAGTAGCCTCTGGAAACACCATATATTTT. This translates into CASSWTVASGNTIYF.